These 23 T cell receptor beta chains originate from one sample sequenced in a study of blood T cell repertoires in COVID-19. Using immunoSEQ multiplex PCR, the repertoire was profiled, and TCRdb retains in-frame clones only, with some absent. Found here are around 300,000 clones, around 86% of them singletons; the top ten hold roughly 2.2%. Sequencing used peripheral blood. These receptors all come from a man aged 50-60 years with acute or convalescent COVID-19.

The chain uses TRBV12-3 or TRBV12-4 and TRBJ2-4, with a tentative D call TRBD1 (6 bases). This CDR3 spans 13 amino acids. The ends were cut back, 8 bases at V and 9 bases at J, with 17 bases in the middle. The CDR3 loop reads CASSPTGGTIQYF. The CDR3 DNA sequence: TGTGCCAGCTCCCCGACTGGGGGCACCATTCAGTACTTC.

This chain joins TRBV5-1 and TRBJ1-2; D is unclear. Germline V gene data show CDR1 as SGHRS and CDR2 as YFSETQ. The CDR3 length is 14 residues. The V and J ends lost 4 bases and 4 bases respectively, with 14 bases between them. The CDR3 DNA reads TGCGCCAGCAGCCCGGACGGGGTTGGCTATGGCTACACCTTC. Translating gives CASSPDGVGYGYTF.

The chain joins TRBV5-1 to TRBJ1-6, with D possibly being TRBD1 (6 bases). V shed 0 bases and J shed 6 bases, with 13 bases lying between them. The germline gives CDR1 SGHRS, CDR2 YFSETQ. The CDR3 covers 16 residues. The CDR3 loop is CASSLDPRGLNSPLHF. The CDR3 DNA follows: TGCGCCAGCAGCTTGGATCCCAGGGGCCTTAATTCACCCCTCCACTTT.

The gene calls are TRBV14 and TRBJ1-2, with no clear D. Trimming removed 1 base at V and 4 bases at J, with 10 bases between. Per germline, CDR1 SGHDN and CDR2 FVKESK. This CDR3 has 14 amino acids. CDR3 amino acids: CASSQAGSPYGYTF. The CDR3 DNA reads TGTGCCAGCAGCCAAGCAGGCAGCCCCTATGGCTACACCTTC.

The chain recombines TRBV30 with TRBJ1-5; 8 nucleotides line up with TRBD1. V dropped 4 bases and J dropped 0; count of bases not matched to a gene: 5. Germline V gene sequence: CDR1 GTSNPN, CDR2 SVGIG (reference sequence). The CDR3 is 15 amino acids. CDR3 sequence: CAWTRTGSSNQPQHF. In nucleotides, the CDR3 is TGTGCCTGGACCCGGACAGGGTCTAGCAATCAGCCCCAGCATTTT.

The chain recombines TRBV15 with TRBJ1-1; possible D gene TRBD1, 5 bases. The germline V and J ends were trimmed by 1 base and 5 bases, with 11 bases remaining between them. CDR3 length equals 14 residues. Germline CDR1 and CDR2: LNHNV and YYDKDF (reference sequence). The CDR3 is CATSRVGGRTEAFF. As DNA, the CDR3 is TGTGCCACCAGCAGAGTGGGGGGTCGGACTGAAGCTTTCTTT.

The rearrangement uses TRBV18 and TRBJ1-5; 7 bases fit TRBD1. Looked up from germline, CDR1 is KGHSH and CDR2 is LQKENI. The CDR3 sequence is 14 residues long. V trimming: 6 bases; J trimming: 1 base; junction bases outside the gene matches: 3. CDR3: CASSGTESNQPQHF. CDR3 nucleotide sequence: TGTGCCAGCTCCGGGACAGAAAGCAATCAGCCCCAGCATTTT.

V usage is TRBV9 and J usage is TRBJ1-3; D may be TRBD1 (6 bases). CDR1 and CDR2 from the germline V gene are SGDLS and YYNGEE. The CDR3 is 13 amino acids. Trimming took 7 bases from V and 4 from J, leaving 12 bases between them. The CDR3 reads CASGGASGNTIYF. CDR3 nucleotides: TGTGCCAGCGGGGGGGCTTCAGGAAACACCATATATTTT.

This chain connects TRBV19 to TRBJ2-1; 9 bases map to TRBD2. V lost 3 bases, J lost 9 bases, and 9 bases stayed unmatched. The CDR3 is made up of 15 amino acids. Germline V CDR1 and CDR2: LNHDA, SQIVND (reference sequence). CDR3 protein: CASSIGSSGDTEQFF. CDR3 in DNA: TGTGCCAGTAGTATCGGTTCTAGCGGGGACACTGAGCAGTTCTTC.

This clone appeared once. V and J are TRBV5-1 and TRBJ1-1, with D tentatively TRBD1 (6 bases). Trimming shortened V by 0 bases and J by 3 bases, and 9 bases separated the two germline ends. Germline V gene lookup returns CDR1 SGHRS and CDR2 YFSETQ. This CDR3 spans 14 amino acids. As DNA, the CDR3 is TGCGCCAGCAGCTTGGACAGGGTCCACACTGAAGCTTTCTTT. Encoded protein: CASSLDRVHTEAFF. Using reference TRBV5-1 and TRBJ1-1 for the parts outside the CDR3, the full variable domain is KAGVTQTPRYLIKTRGQQVTLSCSPISGHRSVSWYQQTPGQGLQFLFEYFSETQRNKGNFPGRFSGRQFSNSRSEMNVSTLELGDSALYLCASSLDRVHTEAFFGQGTRLTVV.

This clone was seen just once. The chain carries TRBV9 and TRBJ2-5, with 9 positions matching TRBD2. After removal of 0 bases from V and 0 bases from J, the junction contained 3 bases not matched to a gene. The germline CDR1 and CDR2 sequences are SGDLS and YYNGEE. The CDR3 extends over 16 amino acids. The CDR3 loop reads CASSVGVAGDQETQYF. The CDR3 nucleotides read TGTGCCAGCAGCGTAGGGGTAGCGGGGGACCAAGAGACCCAGTACTTC.

The chain carries TRBV19 and TRBJ1-5, with D hard to call. V gave up 4 bases and J gave up 0 bases, with 4 bases separating them. In germline, CDR1 is LNHDA, CDR2 SQIVND (reference sequence). This CDR3 is built from 13 residues. CDR3 residues: CASSTGSNQPQHF. The CDR3 region has the DNA TGTGCCAGTAGTACGGGTAGCAATCAGCCCCAGCATTTT.

V is TRBV7-9 and J is TRBJ1-1, with D uncertain. The germline V gene encodes CDR1 SEHNR and CDR2 FQNEAQ (reference sequence). With 3 bases removed from V and 0 bases from J, the gap between germline ends came to 8 bases. The CDR3 is 14 amino acids. The CDR3 bases are TGTGCCAGCAGCTTTCGAGAGATGAACACTGAAGCTTTCTTT. It specifies CASSFREMNTEAFF.

The J gene is TRBJ1-1, the V gene TRBV7-2, with a weak D call TRBD1 (5 bases). V gave up 1 base and J gave up 7 bases, with 10 bases separating them. This CDR3 region has 13 residues. Germline V gene lookup returns CDR1 SGHTA and CDR2 FQGNSA. The CDR3 is CASSLEQEGEAFF. The CDR3 region has the DNA TGTGCCAGCAGCTTAGAACAGGAGGGTGAAGCTTTCTTT.

The CDR3 region is CASSPGYSSEQFF. Here the CDR3 DNA reads TGTGCCAGCAGCCCAGGGTATAGCAGTGAGCAGTTCTTC. The chain combines TRBV7-6 with TRBJ2-1; a weak D match, TRBD1 (5 bases). The CDR3 totals 13 residues. CDR1 and CDR2 from the germline V gene are SGHVS and FNYEAQ. Trimming cost V 5 bases and J 9 bases, with 14 bases left between them.

The chain recombines TRBV19 with TRBJ2-1; 8 nucleotides align to TRBD1. The germline V gene encodes CDR1 LNHDA and CDR2 SQIVND (reference sequence). Losses at the gene ends were 5 bases for V and 9 bases for J; bases not matched to a gene: 18. The CDR3 extends over 17 amino acids. DNA of the CDR3: TGTGCCAGTAGTTCAAGGACAGGGAGTTTGGGTTACGGTGAGCAGTTCTTC. Protein: CASSSRTGSLGYGEQFF. The entire variable domain, with the rest obtained from reference TRBV19 and TRBJ2-1, is as follows: DGGITQSPKYLFRKEGQNVTLSCEQNLNHDAMYWYRQDPGQGLRLIYYSQIVNDFQKGDIAEGYSVSREKKESFPLTVTSAQKNPTAFYLCASSSRTGSLGYGEQFFGPGTRLTVL.

The count of this clone is one. The chain combines TRBV3-1 (or the pseudogene TRBV3-2) with TRBJ2-1, with D possibly being TRBD2 (5 bases). Germline CDR1 reads LGHDT; CDR2 reads YNNKEL (reference sequence). There are 16 residues in the CDR3. V lost 1 base, J lost 6 bases, and 16 bases lay in between. The DNA for the CDR3 is TGTGCCAGCAGCCAAGCTCCAGGAGTAGGAGGCAATGAGCAGTTCTTC. Its translation: CASSQAPGVGGNEQFF.

The rearrangement joins TRBV19 to TRBJ2-1, with 7 bases identical to TRBD2. Looked up from germline, CDR1 is LNHDA and CDR2 is SQIVND (reference sequence). Trimming cost V 4 bases and J 2 bases; bases outside gene matches: 5. The CDR3 has 15 residues. CDR3 protein: CASSTTSGAYNEQFF. CDR3 DNA: TGTGCCAGTAGTACGACCAGCGGGGCCTACAATGAGCAGTTCTTC.

This rearrangement joins TRBV5-1 to TRBJ2-3; TRBD1 matches at 8 bases. V lost 0 bases, J lost 3 bases, and 9 bases stayed unmatched. Per the germline V gene, CDR1 is SGHRS and CDR2 is YFSETQ. The CDR3 has 17 residues. CDR3 bases: TGCGCCAGCAGCTTGGGCCCGCAGGGGGCAAGAACAGATACGCAGTATTTT. Translation gives CASSLGPQGARTDTQYF.

This chain joins TRBV19 and TRBJ1-1; TRBD1 might be the D (5 bases). V was trimmed by 1 base and J by 0 bases, leaving 15 bases between them. CDR3 length equals 17 residues. Per the germline V gene, CDR1 is LNHDA and CDR2 is SQIVND (reference sequence). The CDR3 region is CASSIVGGGRVNTEAFF. CDR3 coding DNA: TGTGCCAGTAGTATAGTAGGCGGGGGTAGGGTGAACACTGAAGCTTTCTTT.

This chain uses TRBV6-2 or TRBV6-3 with TRBJ2-5, with TRBD2 as a possible D gene (6 bases). This CDR3 has 15 residues. Germline-derived CDR1 and CDR2 are MNHEY and SVGEGT. Trimming pared 2 bases from V and 4 bases from J, leaving 14 bases between. CDR3 nucleotides: TGTGCCAGCAGTTACGGGACTGTAGTTGGAGAGACCCAGTACTTC. It encodes CASSYGTVVGETQYF.

CDR3 residues: CASRLVLTAEAFF. In DNA form, the CDR3 reads TGTGCCAGCCGCCTGGTATTGACAGCCGAAGCTTTCTTT. The chain couples TRBV7-3 to TRBJ1-1, with D perhaps TRBD1 (5 bases). The CDR3 runs 13 residues. Trimming left V 8 bases short and J 8 bases short, with 18 bases between. Per germline, CDR1 SGHTA and CDR2 FQGTGA.

V usage is TRBV11-2 and J usage is TRBJ1-1, with D perhaps TRBD1 (5 bases). Looked up from germline, CDR1 is SGHAT and CDR2 is FQNNGV. The ends were cut back, 4 bases at V and 0 bases at J, with 9 bases in the middle. CDR3 size: 14 residues. The CDR3 DNA reads TGTGCCAGCAGCTCGGGACTGTTGAACACTGAAGCTTTCTTT. It translates to CASSSGLLNTEAFF.